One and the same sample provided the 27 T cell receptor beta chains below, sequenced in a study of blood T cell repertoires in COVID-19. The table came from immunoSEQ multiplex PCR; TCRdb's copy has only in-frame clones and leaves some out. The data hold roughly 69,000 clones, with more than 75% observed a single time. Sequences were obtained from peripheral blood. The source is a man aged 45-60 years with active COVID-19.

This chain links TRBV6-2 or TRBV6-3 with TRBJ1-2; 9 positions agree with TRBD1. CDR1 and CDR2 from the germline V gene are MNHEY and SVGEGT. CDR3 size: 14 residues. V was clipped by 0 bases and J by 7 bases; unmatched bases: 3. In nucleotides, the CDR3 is TGTGCCAGCAGTTACTCCGGGACAGGGTCTGGCTACACCTTC. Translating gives CASSYSGTGSGYTF.

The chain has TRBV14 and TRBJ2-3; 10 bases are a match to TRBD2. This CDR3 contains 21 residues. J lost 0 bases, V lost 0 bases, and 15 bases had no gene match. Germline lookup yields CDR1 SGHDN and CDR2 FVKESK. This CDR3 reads CASSQDELTSGTRFSTDTQYF. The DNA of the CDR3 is TGTGCCAGCAGCCAAGATGAGTTAACTAGCGGGACCCGATTCAGCACAGATACGCAGTATTTT.

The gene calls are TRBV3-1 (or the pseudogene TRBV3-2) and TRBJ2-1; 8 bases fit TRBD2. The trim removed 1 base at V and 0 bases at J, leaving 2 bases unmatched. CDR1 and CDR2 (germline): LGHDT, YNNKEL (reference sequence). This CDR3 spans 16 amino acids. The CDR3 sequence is CASSQGTSGSYNEQFF. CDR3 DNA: TGTGCCAGCAGCCAAGGAACTAGCGGCTCCTACAATGAGCAGTTCTTC.

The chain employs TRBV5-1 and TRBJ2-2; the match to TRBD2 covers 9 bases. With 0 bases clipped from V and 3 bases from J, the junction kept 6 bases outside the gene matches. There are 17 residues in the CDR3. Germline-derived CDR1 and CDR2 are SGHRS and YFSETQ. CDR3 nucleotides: TGCGCCAGCAGCTTGGCCGCGGCTAGCGGGGACACCGGGGAGCTGTTTTTT. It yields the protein CASSLAAASGDTGELFF.

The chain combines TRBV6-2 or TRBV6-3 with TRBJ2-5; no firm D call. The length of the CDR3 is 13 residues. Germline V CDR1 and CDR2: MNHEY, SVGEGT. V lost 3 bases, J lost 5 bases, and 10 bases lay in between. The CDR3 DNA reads TGTGCCAGCAGTTATCGCCCCCAGGAGACCCAGTACTTC. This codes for CASSYRPQETQYF.

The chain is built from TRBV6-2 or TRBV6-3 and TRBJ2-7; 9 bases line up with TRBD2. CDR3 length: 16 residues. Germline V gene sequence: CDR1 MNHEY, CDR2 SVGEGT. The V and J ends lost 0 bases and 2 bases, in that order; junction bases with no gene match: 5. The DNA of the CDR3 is TGTGCCAGCAGTTACTCCCTAGCGGGGACTCCCTACGAGCAGTACTTC. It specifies CASSYSLAGTPYEQYF.

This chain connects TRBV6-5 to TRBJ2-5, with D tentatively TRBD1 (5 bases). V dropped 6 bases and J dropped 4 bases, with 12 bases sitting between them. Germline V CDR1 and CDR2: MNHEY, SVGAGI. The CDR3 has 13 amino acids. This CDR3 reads CASSRLGAETQYF. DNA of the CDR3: TGTGCCAGCAGCCGCCTAGGGGCAGAGACCCAGTACTTC.

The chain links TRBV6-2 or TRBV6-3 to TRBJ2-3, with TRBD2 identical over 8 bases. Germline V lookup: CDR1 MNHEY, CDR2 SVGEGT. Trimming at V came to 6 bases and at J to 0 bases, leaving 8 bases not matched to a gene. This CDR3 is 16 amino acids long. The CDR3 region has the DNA TGTGCCAGCAGGCCTCCAGCGGGAGTAAGCACAGATACGCAGTATTTT. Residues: CASRPPAGVSTDTQYF.

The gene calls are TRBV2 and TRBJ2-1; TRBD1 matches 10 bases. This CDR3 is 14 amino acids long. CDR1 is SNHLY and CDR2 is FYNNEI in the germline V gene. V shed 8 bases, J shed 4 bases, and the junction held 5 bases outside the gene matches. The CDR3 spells CASAWDRGYNEQFF. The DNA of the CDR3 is TGTGCCAGCGCGTGGGACAGGGGATACAATGAGCAGTTCTTC.

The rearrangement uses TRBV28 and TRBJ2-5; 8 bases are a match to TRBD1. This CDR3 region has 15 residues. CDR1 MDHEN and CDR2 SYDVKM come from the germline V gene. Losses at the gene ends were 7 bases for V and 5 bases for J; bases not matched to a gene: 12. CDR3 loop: CASTKLRGPAETQYF. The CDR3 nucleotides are TGTGCCAGCACTAAACTCAGGGGGCCGGCGGAGACCCAGTACTTC.

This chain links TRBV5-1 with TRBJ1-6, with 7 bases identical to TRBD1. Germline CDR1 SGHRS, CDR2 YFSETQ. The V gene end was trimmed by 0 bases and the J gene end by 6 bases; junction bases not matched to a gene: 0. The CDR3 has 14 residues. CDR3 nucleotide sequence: TGCGCCAGCAGCTTGGGGGACAGTAATTCACCCCTCCACTTT. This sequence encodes CASSLGDSNSPLHF.

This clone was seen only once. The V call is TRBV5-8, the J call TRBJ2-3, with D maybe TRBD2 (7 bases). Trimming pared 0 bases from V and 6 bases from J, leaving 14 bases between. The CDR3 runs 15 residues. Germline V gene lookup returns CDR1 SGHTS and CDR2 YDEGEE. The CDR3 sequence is CASSLDGGQMDTQYF. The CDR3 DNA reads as TGTGCCAGCAGCTTGGACGGGGGGCAGATGGATACGCAGTATTTT.

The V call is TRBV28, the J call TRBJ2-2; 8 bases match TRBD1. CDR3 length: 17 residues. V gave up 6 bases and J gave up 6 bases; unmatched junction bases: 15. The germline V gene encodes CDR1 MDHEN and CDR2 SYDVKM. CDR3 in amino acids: CASSSGRGQVRSGELFF. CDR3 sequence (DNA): TGTGCCAGCAGCTCGGGTAGGGGACAGGTACGATCCGGGGAGCTGTTTTTT.

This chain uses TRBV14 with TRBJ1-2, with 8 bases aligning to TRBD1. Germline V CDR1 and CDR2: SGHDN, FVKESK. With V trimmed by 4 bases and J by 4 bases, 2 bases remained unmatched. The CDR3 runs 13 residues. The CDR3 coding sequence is TGTGCCAGCAGCCCTCAGGGGGCCTATGGCTACACCTTC. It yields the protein CASSPQGAYGYTF.

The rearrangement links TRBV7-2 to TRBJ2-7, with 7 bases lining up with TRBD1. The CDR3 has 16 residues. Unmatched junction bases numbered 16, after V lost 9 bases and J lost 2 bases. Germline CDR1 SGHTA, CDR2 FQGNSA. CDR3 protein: CASQRDSQIYAYEQYF. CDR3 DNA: TGTGCCAGTCAGAGGGACAGCCAGATTTACGCCTACGAGCAGTACTTC.

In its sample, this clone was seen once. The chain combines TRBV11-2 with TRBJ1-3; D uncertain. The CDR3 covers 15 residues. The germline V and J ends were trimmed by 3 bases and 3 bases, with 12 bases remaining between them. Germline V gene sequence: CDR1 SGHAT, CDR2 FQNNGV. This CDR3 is CASSFFGPVGNTIYF. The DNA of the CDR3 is TGTGCCAGCAGCTTTTTTGGGCCGGTTGGAAACACCATATATTTT.

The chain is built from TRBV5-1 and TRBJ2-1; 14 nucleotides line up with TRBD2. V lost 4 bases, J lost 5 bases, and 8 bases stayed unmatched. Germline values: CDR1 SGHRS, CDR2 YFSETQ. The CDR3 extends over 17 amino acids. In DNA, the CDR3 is TGCGCCAGCAGCCTTTCCCGGACTAGCGGGGGGAACAATGAGCAGTTCTTC. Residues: CASSLSRTSGGNNEQFF.

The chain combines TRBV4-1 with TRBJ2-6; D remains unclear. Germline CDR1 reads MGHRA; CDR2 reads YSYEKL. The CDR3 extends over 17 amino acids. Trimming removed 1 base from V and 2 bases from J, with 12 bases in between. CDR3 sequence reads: CASSQGSEQTGANVLTF. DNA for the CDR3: TGCGCCAGCAGCCAAGGGAGTGAGCAGACTGGGGCCAACGTCCTGACTTTC.

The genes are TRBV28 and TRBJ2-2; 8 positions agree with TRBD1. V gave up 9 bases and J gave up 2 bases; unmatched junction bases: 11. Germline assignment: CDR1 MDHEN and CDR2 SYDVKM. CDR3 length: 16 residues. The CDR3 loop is CASTSPDRGNTGELFF. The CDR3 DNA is TGTGCCAGTACCTCCCCAGACAGGGGAAACACCGGGGAGCTGTTTTTT.

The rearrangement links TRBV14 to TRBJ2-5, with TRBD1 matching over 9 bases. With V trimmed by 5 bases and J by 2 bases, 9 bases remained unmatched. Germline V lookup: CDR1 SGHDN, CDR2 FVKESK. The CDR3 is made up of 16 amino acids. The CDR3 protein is CASSDRDRVSQETQYF. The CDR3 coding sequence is TGTGCCAGCAGCGACCGGGACAGGGTCTCTCAAGAGACCCAGTACTTC.

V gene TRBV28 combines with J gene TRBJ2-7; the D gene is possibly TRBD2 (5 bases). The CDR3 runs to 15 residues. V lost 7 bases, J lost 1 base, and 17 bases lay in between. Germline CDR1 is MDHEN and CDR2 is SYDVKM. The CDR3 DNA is TGTGCCAGCACCGGCGCGGCGGGCGCTTCCTACGAGCAGTACTTC. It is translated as CASTGAAGASYEQYF. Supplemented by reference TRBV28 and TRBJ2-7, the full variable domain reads DVKVTQSSRYLVKRTGEKVFLECVQDMDHENMFWYRQDPGLGLRLIYFSYDVKMKEKGDIPEGYSVSREKKERFSLILESASTNQTSMYLCASTGAAGASYEQYFGPGTRLTVT.

In DNA, the CDR3 is TGTGCCAGCAGTCCGAGAGGCTCAGATACGCAGTATTTT. Its translation is CASSPRGSDTQYF. The chain is built from TRBV27 and TRBJ2-3; D uncertain. Germline CDR1 is MNHEY and CDR2 is SMNVEV (reference sequence). The CDR3 is made up of 13 amino acids. Trimming left V 5 bases short and J 4 bases short, with 10 bases between.

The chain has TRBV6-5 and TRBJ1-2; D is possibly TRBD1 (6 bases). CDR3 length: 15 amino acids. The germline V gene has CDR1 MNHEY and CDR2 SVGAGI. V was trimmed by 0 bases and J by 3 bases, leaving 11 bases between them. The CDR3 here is CASSYSSAGDYGYTF. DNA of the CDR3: TGTGCCAGCAGTTACTCGAGCGCAGGGGACTATGGCTACACCTTC.

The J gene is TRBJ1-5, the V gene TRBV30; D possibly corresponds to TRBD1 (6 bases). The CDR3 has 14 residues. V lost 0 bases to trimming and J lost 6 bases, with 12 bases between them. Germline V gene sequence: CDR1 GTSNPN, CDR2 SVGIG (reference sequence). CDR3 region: CAWSVGGGGQPQHF. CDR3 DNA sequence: TGTGCCTGGAGTGTAGGGGGAGGGGGTCAGCCCCAGCATTTT.

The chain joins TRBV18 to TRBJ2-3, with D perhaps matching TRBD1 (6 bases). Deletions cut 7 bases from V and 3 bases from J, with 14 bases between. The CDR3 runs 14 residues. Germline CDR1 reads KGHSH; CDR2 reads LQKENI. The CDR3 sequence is CASFTRQGTDTQYF. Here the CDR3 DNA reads TGTGCCAGCTTCACTAGGCAGGGGACAGATACGCAGTATTTT. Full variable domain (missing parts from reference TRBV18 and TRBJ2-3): NAGVMQNPRHLVRRRGQEARLRCSPMKGHSHVYWYRQLPEEGLKFMVYLQKENIIDESGMPKERFSAEFPKEGPSILRIQQVVRGDSAAYFCASFTRQGTDTQYFGPGTRLTVL.

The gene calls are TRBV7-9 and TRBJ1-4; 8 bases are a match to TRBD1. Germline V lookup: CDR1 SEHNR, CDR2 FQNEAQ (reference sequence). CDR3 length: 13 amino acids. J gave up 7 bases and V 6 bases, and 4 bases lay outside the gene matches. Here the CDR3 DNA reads TGTGCCAGCAGTTGGACAGGGTTTGAAAAACTGTTTTTT. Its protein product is CASSWTGFEKLFF.

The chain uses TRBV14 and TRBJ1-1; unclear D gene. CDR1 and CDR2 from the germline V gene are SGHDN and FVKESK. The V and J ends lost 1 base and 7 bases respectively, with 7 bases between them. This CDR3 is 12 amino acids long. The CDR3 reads CASSQGAGEAFF. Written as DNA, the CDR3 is TGTGCCAGCAGCCAAGGGGCAGGTGAAGCTTTCTTT. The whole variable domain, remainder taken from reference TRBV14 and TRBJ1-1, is EAGVTQFPSHSVIEKGQTVTLRCDPISGHDNLYWYRRVMGKEIKFLLHFVKESKQDESGMPNNRFLAERTGGTYSTLKVQPAELEDSGVYFCASSQGAGEAFFGQGTRLTVV.